The 15 T cell receptor beta chains below come from one sample, sequenced in a study of chemoradiotherapy in HPV16-positive cancers. TCRdb keeps only in-frame clones here, not all; method: immunoSEQ multiplex PCR. This sample has 30,000 to 50,000 clones; 65% to 80% occur once, and the top ten carry over 5%. Sequencing used blood, obtained from a patient who underwent chemoradiotherapy. The receptors here all came from a human donor with HPV-associated anogenital cancer.

The J gene is TRBJ1-1, the V gene TRBV10-1, with TRBD1 as a possible D gene (6 bases). Germline V lookup: CDR1 WNHNN, CDR2 SYGVQD (reference sequence). The V end was cut by 4 bases, the J end by 7 bases, with 16 bases between. CDR3 size: 14 residues. CDR3 coding DNA: TGCGCCAGCAGTGGCCGGGGGCTTAGGGTTGAAGCTTTCTTT. It encodes CASSGRGLRVEAFF.

This clone has only one observation. V gene TRBV30 combines with J gene TRBJ1-1, with a tentative D call TRBD1 (5 bases). CDR1 GTSNPN and CDR2 SVGIG come from the germline V gene (reference sequence). V lost 4 bases and J 6 bases, leaving 15 bases between the germline ends. The CDR3 covers 13 residues. CDR3 in DNA: TGTGCCTGGACCCTGGGGGGGGAATCTGAAGCTTTCTTT. It encodes CAWTLGGESEAFF.

This chain links TRBV29-1 with TRBJ2-7; the D gene is possibly TRBD1 (7 bases). CDR1 is SQVTM, CDR2 ANQGSEA, per germline. This CDR3 is built from 13 residues. Trimming cost V 4 bases and J 3 bases, with 13 bases left between them. The DNA of the CDR3 is TGCAGCGTTGTGACAGGGAGGAACTACGAGCAGTACTTC. As protein: CSVVTGRNYEQYF.

CDR3 coding DNA: TGCGCCAGCAGCTTGGCAGCTATTCCCGGGACAGGGAGTGGCTACACCTTC. Residues: CASSLAAIPGTGSGYTF. This chain joins TRBV5-1 and TRBJ1-2; TRBD1 agrees at 9 bases. The CDR3 runs to 17 residues. V was pared by 0 bases and J by 7 bases, with 13 bases of the junction left unmatched. Germline CDR1 and CDR2: SGHRS and YFSETQ.

The genes are TRBV7-6 and TRBJ1-3; 8 nucleotides align to TRBD1. Germline CDR1 and CDR2: SGHVS and FNYEAQ. The CDR3 runs 16 residues. The junction had 7 bases not matched to a gene; V was cut back by 5 bases and J by 1 base. The CDR3 DNA sequence: TGTGCCAGCAGCGGGGGACAGGCGTCATCTGGAAACACCATATATTTT. Its protein product is CASSGGQASSGNTIYF. Combining the CDR3 with reference TRBV7-6 and TRBJ1-3 gives the whole variable domain GAGVSQSPRYKVTKRGQDVALRCDPISGHVSLYWYRQALGQGPEFLTYFNYEAQQDKSGLPNDRFSAERPEGSISTLTIQRTEQRDSAMYRCASSGGQASSGNTIYFGEGSWLTVV.

This sequence joins TRBV15 and TRBJ1-6, with 8 bases that match TRBD1. V trimming: 1 base; J trimming: 7 bases; junction bases outside the gene matches: 6. Germline CDR1 reads LNHNV; CDR2 reads YYDKDF (reference sequence). The CDR3 contains 16 residues. The CDR3 DNA sequence: TGTGCCACCAGCAGAGCCCAGGGGGCGCGGAATTCACCCCTCCACTTT. Its translation is CATSRAQGARNSPLHF.

The chain joins TRBV2 to TRBJ2-2; the D gene is possibly TRBD1 (6 bases). Germline CDR1 reads SNHLY; CDR2 reads FYNNEI. Trimming shortened V by 5 bases and J by 7 bases, and 11 bases separated the two germline ends. CDR3 length equals 13 residues. CDR3 DNA sequence: TGTGCCAGCAGTCAACAGGGAATCGGGGAGCTGTTTTTT. Translating gives CASSQQGIGELFF.

The chain joins TRBV10-3 to TRBJ2-7, with 9 bases aligning to TRBD1. Germline lookup yields CDR1 ENHRY and CDR2 SYGVKD. The CDR3 contains 13 residues. The J segment lost 4 bases and the V segment lost 10 bases, leaving 8 bases of the junction unmatched. CDR3 amino acids: CATTGTGLYEQYF. As DNA, the CDR3 is TGTGCCACTACCGGGACAGGGTTGTACGAGCAGTACTTC.

The chain links TRBV5-5 to TRBJ1-5; TRBD1 is a possible D gene (5 bases). CDR1 SGHKS and CDR2 YYEKEE come from the germline V gene (reference sequence). The V and J ends lost 0 bases and 9 bases respectively, with 13 bases between them. There are 14 residues in the CDR3. CDR3 in amino acids: CASSLGGVEGPQHF. As DNA, the CDR3 is TGTGCCAGCAGCTTGGGAGGGGTGGAGGGGCCCCAGCATTTT.

V gene TRBV28 combines with J gene TRBJ2-1; D possibly matches TRBD1 or TRBD2 (5 bases each). Germline CDR1 MDHEN, CDR2 SYDVKM. CDR3 length: 12 amino acids. V was clipped by 4 bases and J by 15 bases, with 16 bases between them. CDR3 loop: CASSSPGPGPFF. CDR3 DNA sequence: TGTGCCAGCAGTTCACCGGGACCCGGGCCGTTCTTC. Filled out from reference TRBV28 and TRBJ2-1, the complete variable domain reads DVKVTQSSRYLVKRTGEKVFLECVQDMDHENMFWYRQDPGLGLRLIYFSYDVKMKEKGDIPEGYSVSREKKERFSLILESASTNQTSMYLCASSSPGPGPFFGPGTRLTVL.

The CDR3 reads CASSPGTSGSQETQYF. In DNA form, the CDR3 reads TGTGCCAGCAGCCCCGGGACTAGCGGGAGCCAAGAGACCCAGTACTTC. The chain links TRBV5-5 to TRBJ2-5; 14 positions agree with TRBD2. Germline loops: CDR1 SGHKS, CDR2 YYEKEE (reference sequence). V trimming: 4 bases; J trimming: 1 base; junction bases outside the gene matches: 3. This CDR3 comprises 16 residues.

The chain employs TRBV11-3 and TRBJ2-2; D might be TRBD1 or TRBD2, each matching 5 bases. V lost 5 bases to trimming and J lost 6 bases, with 7 bases between them. This CDR3 contains 12 residues. The germline CDR1 and CDR2 sequences are SGHNT and YENEEA. The CDR3 DNA sequence: TGTGCCAGCAGCCGGGACGCCGGGGAGCTGTTTTTT. Protein sequence: CASSRDAGELFF. Full variable domain (missing parts from reference TRBV11-3 and TRBJ2-2): EAGVVQSPRYKIIEKKQPVAFWCNPISGHNTLYWYLQNLGQGPELLIRYENEEAVDDSQLPKDRFSAERLKGVDSTLKIQPAELGDSAVYLCASSRDAGELFFGEGSRLTVL.

V is TRBV5-1 and J is TRBJ2-1; maybe TRBD2 (6 bases). V gave up 3 bases and J gave up 1 base, with 11 bases separating them. The CDR3 is made up of 15 amino acids. Germline V gene data show CDR1 as SGHRS and CDR2 as YFSETQ. CDR3 nucleotides: TGCGCCAGCAGCTCCCGGGACTTTTCCTACAATGAGCAGTTCTTC. Amino acid sequence: CASSSRDFSYNEQFF.

The V and J genes are TRBV19 and TRBJ1-1; no reliable D call. The CDR3 totals 14 residues. The V gene's germline CDR1 is LNHDA and CDR2 SQIVND (reference sequence). The V gene lost 5 bases and the J gene lost 6 bases, with 16 bases spanning the gap. CDR3 loop: CASSFIGLSSEAFF. The CDR3, as DNA: TGTGCCAGTAGTTTTATTGGGCTCTCCTCTGAAGCTTTCTTT.

The chain uses TRBV7-3 and TRBJ1-5; a possible D gene is TRBD1 (5 bases). Looked up from germline, CDR1 is SGHTA and CDR2 is FQGTGA. This CDR3 has 12 amino acids. V was clipped by 5 bases and J by 9 bases, with 11 bases between them. The CDR3 sequence: CASSRPGGPQHF. CDR3 nucleotides: TGTGCCAGCAGCCGTCCCGGGGGGCCCCAGCATTTT.